These 28 T cell receptor beta chains share one sample of origin, sequenced in a study of response to subunit inactivated influenza vaccine. MiXCR, run by TCRdb on the RT-PCR reads, gives a single entry per CDR3 protein. The sample includes about 700,000 distinct CDR3 sequences, about 14% seen only once; the top ten take around 6.5%. The material sequenced was PBMCs from blood, taken around 14 days before vaccination. These receptors all come from a man aged 50 or older who received an inactivated influenza vaccine.

This clonotype has a count of ten or more. The gene calls are TRBV7-9 and TRBJ1-1; unclear D gene. The length of the CDR3 is 15 residues. Germline V lookup: CDR1 SEHNR, CDR2 FQNEAQ (reference sequence). The germline V and J ends were trimmed by 4 bases and 3 bases, with 15 bases remaining between them. CDR3 residues: CASSSPVGSYTEAFF. CDR3 coding DNA: TGTGCCAGCAGCTCTCCCGTGGGGTCGTACACTGAAGCTTTCTTT.

This clonotype has more than one count but fewer than ten. The chain employs TRBV28 and TRBJ2-7, with 11 positions matching TRBD2. The CDR3 loop spans 17 amino acids. Germline lookup yields CDR1 MDHEN and CDR2 SYDVKM. The V segment lost 5 bases and the J segment 3 bases; nucleotides outside the gene matches: 12. The CDR3 spells CASSPLGGTSGFYEQYF. In DNA form, the CDR3 reads TGTGCCAGCAGTCCGCTCGGAGGGACTAGCGGTTTCTACGAGCAGTACTTC.

This chain joins TRBV2 and TRBJ1-5, with 7 bases aligning to TRBD1. Per germline, CDR1 SNHLY and CDR2 FYNNEI. CDR3 length equals 15 residues. V was clipped by 8 bases and J by 5 bases; unmatched bases: 12. The CDR3 spells CASSPWRDRDQPQHF. As DNA, the CDR3 is TGTGCCAGCTCTCCCTGGCGGGACAGAGATCAGCCCCAGCATTTT.

This clonotype showed up just a few times. The gene calls are TRBV29-1 and TRBJ2-7; TRBD2 agrees at 14 bases. The CDR3 has 18 amino acids. Trimming removed 4 bases from V and 5 bases from J; junction bases left unmatched: 16. Germline V gene sequence: CDR1 SQVTM, CDR2 ANQGSEA. CDR3 DNA: TGCAGCGTTGTTTGGGCAGGACTAGCGGGAGGTCGCGTCGACGAGCAGTACTTC. It yields the protein CSVVWAGLAGGRVDEQYF.

The chain recombines TRBV12-3 or TRBV12-4 with TRBJ1-5; 7 nucleotides match TRBD1. There are 15 residues in the CDR3. Trimming cost V 4 bases and J 5 bases; bases outside gene matches: 8. CDR3: CASSSGTELYQPQHF. The CDR3 DNA follows: TGTGCCAGCAGTTCCGGGACAGAGCTTTATCAGCCCCAGCATTTT.

This clonotype was seen many times. As DNA, the CDR3 is TGTGCCAGCAGTTTAAATCATTCACCCCTCCACTTT. As protein: CASSLNHSPLHF. The gene calls are TRBV12-3 or TRBV12-4 and TRBJ1-6, with D unclear. Trimming took off 2 bases at V and 8 bases at J, with 4 bases between the two ends. The CDR3 extends over 12 amino acids.

The V and J genes are TRBV4-2 and TRBJ2-1; 7 bases match TRBD2. CDR1 is LGHNA, CDR2 YNFKEQ, per germline. With V trimmed by 2 bases and J by 7 bases, 5 bases remained unmatched. CDR3 size: 14 residues. This CDR3 reads CASSQPRGGNEQFF. CDR3 nucleotide sequence: TGTGCCAGCAGCCAACCCCGGGGAGGGAATGAGCAGTTCTTC.

This clonotype has a handful of counts. V gene TRBV5-1 combines with J gene TRBJ2-5; 10 bases agree with TRBD2. From germline, CDR1 is SGHRS and CDR2 YFSETQ. V lost 4 bases to trimming and J lost 6 bases; unmatched junction nucleotides: 6. The CDR3 consists of 14 residues. The CDR3 coding sequence is TGCGCCAGCAGCGTTGGGACTAGCGAACAGACCCAGTACTTC. It specifies CASSVGTSEQTQYF.

This clonotype appeared a few times. This chain connects TRBV20-1 to TRBJ2-1; D might be TRBD1 or TRBD2, each matching 5 bases. V was cut by 3 bases and J by 6 bases, with 15 bases left in between. The CDR3 loop spans 14 amino acids. The germline gives CDR1 DFQATT, CDR2 SNEGSKA (reference sequence). CDR3 amino acids: CSARGTVKSNEQFF. Here the CDR3 DNA reads TGCAGTGCTAGGGGGACGGTAAAAAGCAATGAGCAGTTCTTC.

The chain couples TRBV6-2 or TRBV6-3 to TRBJ1-5; weak D call: TRBD1 (5 bases). Germline CDR1 MNHEY, CDR2 SVGEGT. V was trimmed by 0 bases and J by 3 bases, leaving 12 bases between them. This CDR3 is built from 16 residues. CDR3 sequence: CASSYSIGALNQPQHF. The CDR3 DNA follows: TGTGCCAGCAGTTACTCGATAGGGGCCCTCAATCAGCCCCAGCATTTT.

This clonotype showed up just a few times. The rearrangement joins TRBV4-2 to TRBJ2-1, with TRBD2 identical over 12 bases. Germline V gives CDR1 LGHNA, CDR2 YNFKEQ. Unmatched junction bases numbered 6, after V lost 2 bases and J lost 7 bases. The CDR3 runs 16 residues. The CDR3 DNA reads as TGTGCCAGCAGCCAACAACTAGCGGGGGGTTTGAATGAGCAGTTCTTC. This translates into CASSQQLAGGLNEQFF.

This clonotype was recorded a few times. This sequence joins TRBV7-2 and TRBJ2-7, with a tentative D call TRBD1 (5 bases). V was trimmed by 0 bases and J by 4 bases, leaving 16 bases between them. Germline assignment: CDR1 SGHTA and CDR2 FQGNSA. The CDR3 totals 16 residues. The CDR3 bases are TGTGCCAGCAGCTTAGCCCCAGTACCGGCAGGGTACGAGCAGTACTTC. Its translation is CASSLAPVPAGYEQYF.

This sequence joins TRBV5-1 and TRBJ2-5, with TRBD1 matching 7 bases. This CDR3 has 15 amino acids. After removal of 1 base from V and 2 bases from J, the junction contained 5 bases not matched to a gene. Germline CDR1 and CDR2: SGHRS and YFSETQ. CDR3 protein: CASSLFLQGQETQYF. The CDR3 nucleotides read TGCGCCAGCAGCTTGTTCCTACAGGGGCAAGAGACCCAGTACTTC.

The gene calls are TRBV4-1 and TRBJ2-7; 9 bases align to TRBD1. CDR1 and CDR2 from the germline V gene are MGHRA and YSYEKL. V lost 0 bases to trimming and J lost 7 bases; unmatched junction nucleotides: 7. The CDR3 is 15 amino acids. CDR3 in amino acids: CASSQEGTGGKEQYF. The DNA of the CDR3 is TGCGCCAGCAGCCAAGAGGGTACAGGGGGCAAAGAGCAGTACTTC.

Many counts were recorded for this clonotype. The V gene is TRBV6-2 or TRBV6-3, the J gene TRBJ2-5; 9 bases align to TRBD2. Germline V gene data show CDR1 as MNHEY and CDR2 as SVGEGT. Germline trimming cut 4 bases from V and 4 bases from J; bases unmatched to any gene: 7. The CDR3 sequence is 15 residues long. This chain's CDR3 is CASSLISGRGETQYF. In DNA form, the CDR3 reads TGTGCCAGCAGTTTGATTAGCGGGAGAGGAGAGACCCAGTACTTC.

This clonotype was seen a few times. The chain recombines TRBV20-1 with TRBJ1-1, with TRBD1 identical over 9 bases. CDR3 length equals 13 residues. Germline V gives CDR1 DFQATT, CDR2 SNEGSKA (reference sequence). V dropped 6 bases and J dropped 6; count of bases not matched to a gene: 8. CDR3 in amino acids: CSATTGGNAEAFF. The DNA of the CDR3 is TGCAGTGCGACTACAGGGGGCAACGCTGAAGCTTTCTTT.

This clonotype was seen more than once but under ten times. The genes are TRBV29-1 and TRBJ2-2; possible D gene TRBD2, 6 bases. V gave up 5 bases and J gave up 2 bases, with 12 bases separating them. Germline lookup yields CDR1 SQVTM and CDR2 ANQGSEA. The CDR3 has 14 amino acids. Here the CDR3 reads CSVSGGDNTGELFF. CDR3 in DNA: TGCAGCGTTTCTGGCGGGGATAACACCGGGGAGCTGTTTTTT.

A word on this clonotype: This may come from a read error, since a much larger clone is one base off. This sequence joins TRBV30 and TRBJ1-2, with D perhaps TRBD1 (6 bases). Germline assignment: CDR1 GTSNPN and CDR2 SVGIG (reference sequence). The length of the CDR3 is 13 residues. With 3 bases removed from V and 8 bases from J, the gap between germline ends came to 16 bases. The CDR3 DNA reads TGTGCCTGGAGCGCCTCACAGGGTTGGGGCTACACCTTC. Amino acid sequence: CAWSASQGWGYTF. The whole variable domain, remainder taken from reference TRBV30 and TRBJ1-2, is SQTIHQWPATLVQPVGSPLSLECTVEGTSNPNLYWYRQAAGRGLQLLFYSVGIGQISSEVPQNLSASRPQDRQFILSSKKLLLSDSGFYLCAWSASQGWGYTFGSGTRLTVV.

In its sample, this clonotype was seen a few times. The chain employs TRBV2 and TRBJ2-5, with 10 bases aligning to TRBD1. V lost 1 base to trimming and J lost 4 bases; unmatched junction nucleotides: 0. The CDR3 has 14 amino acids. CDR1 and CDR2 from the germline V gene are SNHLY and FYNNEI. The CDR3 sequence is CASSEGTGGETQYF. The CDR3 DNA follows: TGTGCCAGCAGTGAAGGGACAGGGGGAGAGACCCAGTACTTC.

This clonotype was counted between two and nine times. This sequence joins TRBV28 and TRBJ1-5, with a possible D match to TRBD1 (6 bases). The CDR3 is 14 residues long. Trimming shortened V by 8 bases and J by 6 bases, and 17 bases separated the two germline ends. The germline gives CDR1 MDHEN, CDR2 SYDVKM. The CDR3 nucleotides read TGTGCCAGCGGGGGGGGGCCCGGTGGTCAGCCCCAGCATTTT. This gives the protein CASGGGPGGQPQHF. The full variable domain, with the rest looked up from reference TRBV28 and TRBJ1-5, is DVKVTQSSRYLVKRTGEKVFLECVQDMDHENMFWYRQDPGLGLRLIYFSYDVKMKEKGDIPEGYSVSREKKERFSLILESASTNQTSMYLCASGGGPGGQPQHFGDGTRLSIL.

The sample holds a few counts of this clonotype. The CDR3 spells CASSQSVVSGANVLTF. The CDR3 nucleotides are TGTGCCAGCAGCCAGAGCGTGGTCTCTGGGGCCAACGTCCTGACTTTC. This sequence joins TRBV7-8 and TRBJ2-6; D ambiguous. The CDR3 sequence is 16 residues long. Trimming cost V 5 bases and J 0 bases, with 11 bases left between them. Germline CDR1 is SGHVS and CDR2 is FQNEAQ.

This clonotype was counted a few times. Germline is not matched at one junction end, which may reflect a read error. The chain joins TRBV5-1 to TRBJ2-1; TRBD1 is a possible D gene (5 bases). This CDR3 comprises 11 residues. CDR1 is SGHRS and CDR2 is YFSETQ in the germline V gene. This chain's CDR3 is CASSLGAKLRF. In nucleotides, the CDR3 is TGCGCCAGCAGCTTAGGGGCCAAACTTCGGTTC.

This chain joins TRBV6-1 and TRBJ2-3; the match to TRBD1 covers 7 bases. Germline V gene lookup returns CDR1 MNHNS and CDR2 SASEGT. V shed 8 bases and J 1 base; nucleotides not matched to a gene: 6. CDR3 length: 14 amino acids. The CDR3 nucleotides are TGTGCCAGCTCCCGGGACAGTCGCACAGATACGCAGTATTTT. Protein: CASSRDSRTDTQYF.

The chain uses TRBV20-1 and TRBJ1-2; perhaps TRBD1 as D (6 bases). This CDR3 spans 13 amino acids. Germline CDR1 DFQATT, CDR2 SNEGSKA (reference sequence). The germline V and J ends were trimmed by 5 bases and 4 bases, with 14 bases remaining between them. The CDR3: CSAYRQDPYGYTF. CDR3 DNA sequence: TGCAGTGCTTACCGACAGGACCCCTATGGCTACACCTTC.

This clonotype occurred once. A single base separates this from a much larger clone, so it may be a read error. The V call is TRBV7-3, the J call TRBJ1-1; no definite D call. This CDR3 region has 16 residues. V lost 3 bases and J 4 bases, leaving 18 bases between the germline ends. Germline V gene sequence: CDR1 SGHTA, CDR2 FQGTGA. This CDR3 reads CASSLTGSGWSTEAFF. DNA for the CDR3: TGTGCCAGCAGCTTGACTGGAAGTGGGTGGAGCACTGAAGCTTTCTTT.

This clonotype showed up many times. The chain has TRBV7-9 and TRBJ2-7; no firm D call. V was pared by 5 bases and J by 0 bases, with 2 bases between. In germline, CDR1 is SEHNR, CDR2 FQNEAQ (reference sequence). CDR3 length equals 11 residues. The CDR3 sequence: CASSASYEQYF. CDR3 sequence (DNA): TGTGCCAGCAGCGCCTCCTACGAGCAGTACTTC.

This clonotype was seen a few times. The chain couples TRBV12-3 or TRBV12-4 to TRBJ2-3; possibly TRBD1 or TRBD2 for D (5 bases each). Trimming shortened V by 6 bases and J by 4 bases, and 17 bases separated the two germline ends. This CDR3 is built from 15 residues. The chain's CDR3 is CASRLDLGPADTQYF. Here the CDR3 DNA reads TGTGCCAGCAGGCTGGACTTGGGGCCCGCAGATACGCAGTATTTT.

In its sample, this clonotype was seen a few times. This rearrangement joins TRBV11-2 to TRBJ2-7; 9 positions agree with TRBD1. Germline V gives CDR1 SGHAT, CDR2 FQNNGV. The CDR3 sequence is 15 residues long. The V gene end was trimmed by 3 bases and the J gene end by 5 bases; junction bases not matched to a gene: 8. CDR3 coding DNA: TGTGCCAGCAGCTTTCACGGACAGGGGTACAACGAGCAGTACTTC. Translation: CASSFHGQGYNEQYF.